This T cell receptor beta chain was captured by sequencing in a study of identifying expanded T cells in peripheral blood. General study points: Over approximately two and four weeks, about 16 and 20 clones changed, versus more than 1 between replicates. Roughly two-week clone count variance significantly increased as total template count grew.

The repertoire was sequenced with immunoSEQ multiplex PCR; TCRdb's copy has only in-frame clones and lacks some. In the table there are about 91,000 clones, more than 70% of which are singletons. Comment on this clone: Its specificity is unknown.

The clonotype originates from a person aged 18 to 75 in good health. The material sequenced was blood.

This CDR3 is CASSVDGGRTEAFF. CDR3 in DNA: TGTGCCAGCAGCGTAGACGGGGGGCGTACTGAAGCTTTCTTT. V is TRBV9 and J is TRBJ1-1, with a tentative D call TRBD1 (6 bases). CDR1 is SGDLS, CDR2 YYNGEE, per germline. The V and J ends lost 0 bases and 5 bases respectively, with 11 bases between them. CDR3 length: 14 residues.